This TCR beta chain is drawn from a study of cytomegalovirus exposure and HLA in healthy donors. Study-wide points: A reported reduction in N-insertions relative to the 666-donor mean was seen in an Asian-associated ancestry cluster in a later analysis. Associated with HLA alleles at 0.05 false discovery rate in a later analysis were 16,951 TCR beta sequences. For most subjects, TCR beta sequences were reported to predict HLA-A and HLA-B alleles with accuracy. Under in vitro conditions, a few CMV-associated chains were confirmed as specific for CMV antigens.

Germline V gene data show CDR1 as GTSNPN and CDR2 as SVGIG (reference sequence). The germline V and J ends were trimmed by 0 bases and 4 bases, with 15 bases remaining between them. CDR3 length: 15 amino acids. To note about this clone: Its target is not known.

It was with 60 Vbeta and 13 Jbeta primers that the PCR ran. The repertoire was sequenced with immunoSEQ multiplex PCR; TCRdb's copy has only in-frame clones and lacks some. The data show around 140,000 clones, around nine tenths seen once. Sequenced material: PBMCs. The TCR originated in a woman in her 30s in good health and CMV-seronegative. The chain couples TRBV30 to TRBJ2-5; maybe TRBD2 (5 bases). CDR3 DNA sequence: TGTGCCTGGAGTGTACTCGGGGTAGGAGGAGAGACCCAGTACTTC. It is translated as CAWSVLGVGGETQYF. Filled out from reference TRBV30 and TRBJ2-5, the complete variable domain reads SQTIHQWPATLVQPVGSPLSLECTVEGTSNPNLYWYRQAAGRGLQLLFYSVGIGQISSEVPQNLSASRPQDRQFILSSKKLLLSDSGFYLCAWSVLGVGGETQYFGPGTRLLVL.